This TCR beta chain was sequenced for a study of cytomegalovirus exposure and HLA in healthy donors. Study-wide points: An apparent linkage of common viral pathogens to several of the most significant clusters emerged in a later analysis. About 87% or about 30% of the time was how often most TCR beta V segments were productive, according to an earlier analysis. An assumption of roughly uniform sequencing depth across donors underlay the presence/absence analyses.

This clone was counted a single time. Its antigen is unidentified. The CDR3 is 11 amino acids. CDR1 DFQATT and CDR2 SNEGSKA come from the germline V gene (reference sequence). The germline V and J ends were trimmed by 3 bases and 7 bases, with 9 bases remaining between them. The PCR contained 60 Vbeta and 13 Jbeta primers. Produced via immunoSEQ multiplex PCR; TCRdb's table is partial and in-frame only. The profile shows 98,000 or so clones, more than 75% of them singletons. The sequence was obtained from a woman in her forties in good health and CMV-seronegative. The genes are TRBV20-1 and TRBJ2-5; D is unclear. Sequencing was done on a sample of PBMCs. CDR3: CSASRRATQYF. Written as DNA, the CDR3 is TGCAGTGCTAGTAGAAGAGCGACCCAGTACTTC.